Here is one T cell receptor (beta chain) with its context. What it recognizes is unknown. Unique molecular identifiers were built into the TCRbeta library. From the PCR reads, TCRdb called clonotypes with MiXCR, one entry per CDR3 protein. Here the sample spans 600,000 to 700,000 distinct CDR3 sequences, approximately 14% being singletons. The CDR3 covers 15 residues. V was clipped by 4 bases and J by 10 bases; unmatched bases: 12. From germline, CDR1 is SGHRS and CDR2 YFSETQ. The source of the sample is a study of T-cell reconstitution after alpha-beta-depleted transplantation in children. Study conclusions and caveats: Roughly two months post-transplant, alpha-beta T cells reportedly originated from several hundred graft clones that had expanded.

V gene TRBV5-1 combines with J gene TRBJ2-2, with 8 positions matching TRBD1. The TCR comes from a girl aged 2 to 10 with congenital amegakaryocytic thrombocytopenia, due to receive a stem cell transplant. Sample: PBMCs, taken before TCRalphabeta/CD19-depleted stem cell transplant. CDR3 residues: CASSSETGGWMELFF. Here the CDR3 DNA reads TGCGCCAGCAGCAGCGAAACAGGGGGATGGATGGAGCTGTTTTTT.